Listed below are T cell receptor beta chains from one sample, sequenced in a study of shared clonotypes between healthy human individuals. Sequencing used immunoSEQ multiplex PCR; TCRdb keeps in-frame clones, though not all of them. The sample comprises about 1,800,000 clones, just under 95% of which are singletons, and less than 1.5% rests with the top ten. Sequenced sample: naive CD8+ T cells sorted from blood. The receptors were gathered from a man between 18 and 29 years old in good health. Both conserved end residues are part of each CDR3. Fields, in order: V gene, J gene, CDR3 length, D gene, clone size, CDR3 DNA, CDR3 protein. A D gene is named only where the DNA matches it firmly. Rows may omit the clone size; those that give it use once, few, many or a size class.

TRBV7-9	TRBJ2-5	16	TRBD2	.	TGTGCCAGCAGCTTAGACCCAGCGGGAGGTACAGAGACCCAGTACTTC	CASSLDPAGGTETQYF
TRBV10-3	TRBJ2-2	14	.	.	TGTGCCATCAGTGTTGGGGGGAACACCGGGGAGCTGTTTTTT	CAISVGGNTGELFF
TRBV5-6	TRBJ1-6	14	.	once	TGTGCCAGCAGCTTTTATCAGGGAAATTCACCCCTCCACTTT	CASSFYQGNSPLHF
TRBV29-1	TRBJ2-1	15	.	.	TGCAGCGTTGTCTCCGGGCCGAGCTCCTACAATGAGCAGTTCTTC	CSVVSGPSSYNEQFF
TRBV19	TRBJ2-7	12	.	once	TGTGCCACCTTCGGTGGCGGTTACGAGCAGTACTTC	CATFGGGYEQYF
TRBV5-5	TRBJ2-5	14	.	.	TGTGCCAGCAGCTTAATAGGACTATCGGAGACCCAGTACTTC	CASSLIGLSETQYF
TRBV6-1	TRBJ1-4	11	.	.	TGTGCCGTCGGTCCTGGGGAAAAACTGTTTTTT	CAVGPGEKLFF
TRBV7-8	TRBJ1-6	16	.	.	TGTGCCAGCAGCTTAGCTTGGGCCTTCGGTAATTCACCCCTCCACTTT	CASSLAWAFGNSPLHF
TRBV28	TRBJ1-1	14	.	once	TGTGCCAGCAGTTTGGCGGGAGGGAACACTGAAGCTTTCTTT	CASSLAGGNTEAFF
TRBV10-3	TRBJ1-1	11	.	few	TGTGCCAGCCAGGGAAACACTGAAGCTTTCTTT	CASQGNTEAFF
TRBV11-2	TRBJ2-7	15	.	.	TGTGCCAGCAGCTTAGATTACGGGAGTGCAGACGAGCAGTACTTC	CASSLDYGSADEQYF
TRBV7-9	TRBJ2-1	12	.	.	TGTGCCAGCAGCCCAGGACAGAATGAGCAGTTCTTC	CASSPGQNEQFF
TRBV2	TRBJ2-3	13	.	.	TGTGCCAGCAGCGACGGTAGCACAGATACGCAGTATTTT	CASSDGSTDTQYF
TRBV19	TRBJ2-7	13	.	.	TGTGCCAGTAGTATGCATGAAAAGAGCGAGCAGTACTTC	CASSMHEKSEQYF
TRBV9	TRBJ2-3	12	.	.	TGTGCCAGCAGCGTTGACACAGATACGCAGTATTTT	CASSVDTDTQYF
TRBV27	TRBJ2-3	15	TRBD2	.	TGTGCCAGCAGTTGGGGGGGGTTGGTGACGGGAACGCAGTATTTT	CASSWGGLVTGTQYF
TRBV9	TRBJ2-7	15	.	.	TGTGCCAGCAGCGCGGGGGCGGGAGCGGGCTACGAGCAGTACTTC	CASSAGAGAGYEQYF
TRBV19	TRBJ2-3	13	.	.	TGTGCCAGTAGTACTCTGACTGAGGATACGCAGTATTTT	CASSTLTEDTQYF
TRBV2	TRBJ1-5	15	TRBD1	.	TGTGCCAGCAGTGAATATACAGGGGACAATCAGCCCCAGCATTTT	CASSEYTGDNQPQHF
TRBV9	TRBJ2-1	15	TRBD2	once	TGTGCCAGCAGCCCTGGGACTAGCTCGGGCGATGAGCAGTTCTTC	CASSPGTSSGDEQFF
TRBV6-5	TRBJ2-2	13	.	.	TGTGCCAGCAGTTACCAAGACACCGGGGAGCTGTTTTTT	CASSYQDTGELFF